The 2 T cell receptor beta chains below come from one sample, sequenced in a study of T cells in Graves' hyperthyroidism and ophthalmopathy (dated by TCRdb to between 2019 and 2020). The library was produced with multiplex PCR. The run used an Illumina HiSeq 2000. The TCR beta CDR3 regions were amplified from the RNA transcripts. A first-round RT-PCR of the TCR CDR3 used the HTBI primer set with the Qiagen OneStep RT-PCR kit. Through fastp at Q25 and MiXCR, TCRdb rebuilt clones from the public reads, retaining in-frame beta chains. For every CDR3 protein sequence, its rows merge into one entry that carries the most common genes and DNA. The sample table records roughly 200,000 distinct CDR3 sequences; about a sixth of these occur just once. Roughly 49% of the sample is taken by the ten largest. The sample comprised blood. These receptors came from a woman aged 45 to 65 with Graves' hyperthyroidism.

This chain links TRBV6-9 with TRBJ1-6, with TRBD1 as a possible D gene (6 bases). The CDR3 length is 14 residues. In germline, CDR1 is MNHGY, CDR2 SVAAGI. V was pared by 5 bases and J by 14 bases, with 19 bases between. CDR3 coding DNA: TGTGCCAGCAGTCTATCAAGTGATGGGACATCCCTCCACTTT. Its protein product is CASSLSSDGTSLHF.

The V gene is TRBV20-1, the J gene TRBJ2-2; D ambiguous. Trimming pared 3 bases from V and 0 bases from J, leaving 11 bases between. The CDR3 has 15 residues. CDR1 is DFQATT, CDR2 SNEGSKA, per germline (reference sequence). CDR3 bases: TGCAGTGCTAGTATCCCGAACGCGAACACCGGGGAGCTGTTTTTT. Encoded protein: CSASIPNANTGELFF.